The TCR beta chain under discussion was sequenced for a study of blood T cell repertoires in COVID-19. Study context: There were acute and convalescent COVID-19 samples, and they came from the United States, Italy and Spain. T cells, B-cell-depleted T cells, or PBMCs supplied cDNA or gDNA.

Per the study methods: Estimation of nucleated cell counts was performed using reference gene primer amplification. Clones were read by immunoSEQ multiplex PCR, and TCRdb kept only the in-frame ones, dropping some. The V and J calls and the clone size are those of that table, but D and trimming were determined from the DNA. In the table there are hundreds of thousands of clones, about nine tenths of which are singletons. This clone was recorded a few times. The clonotype comes from a man older than 75 with acute or convalescent COVID-19. The sample comprised peripheral blood.

This CDR3 is CASSQGNQPQHF. Here the CDR3 DNA reads TGCGCCAGCAGTCAGGGTAATCAGCCCCAGCATTTT. J is TRBJ1-5 and V is TRBV10-2; D is possibly TRBD1 (5 bases). Germline V gives CDR1 WSHSY, CDR2 SAAADI. The CDR3 is 12 amino acids. The germline V and J ends were trimmed by 5 bases and 4 bases, with 6 bases remaining between them.